These 27 T cell receptor beta chains came from one sample sequenced in a study of T cells in women clearing cervical HPV infection. The repertoire was sequenced with immunoSEQ multiplex PCR; TCRdb's copy has only in-frame clones and lacks some. This sample contains under 35,000 clones. Sequencing input: blood buffy coat. The receptor source for this set is a woman aged 18 to 75 with a cervical HPV16 infection that either progressed to CIN3+ or cleared (not recorded which).

Comments on this clone: The read finishes 3 residues shy of the CDR3 end, and the germline J gene is used to complete it. This sequence joins TRBV29-1 and TRBJ1-1; D is unclear. The CDR3 is made up of 11 amino acids. In germline, CDR1 is SQVTM, CDR2 ANQGSEA. V dropped 5 bases and J dropped 3 bases, with 7 bases sitting between them. CDR3 protein: CSVLLDTEAFF. Incomplete CDR3 DNA: TGCAGCGTTCTACTCGACACTGAA.

About this clone: The read gets to within 3 residues of the CDR3 end, and the germline J gene fills in the rest. This chain connects TRBV19 to TRBJ2-2; tentatively, D is TRBD1 (6 bases). This CDR3 is built from 14 residues. Trimming took off 10 bases at V and 1 base at J, with 13 bases between the two ends. The germline V gene has CDR1 LNHDA and CDR2 SQIVND (reference sequence). This CDR3 reads CATSGTMNTGELFF. The sequenced part of the CDR3 DNA is TGTGCCACCTCCGGGACAATGAACACCGGGGAG.

With respect to this clone: Sequencing ends 3 residues short of the CDR3 end; the germline J gene provides the rest. The rearrangement joins TRBV7-2 to TRBJ2-3, with a weak D call TRBD2 (5 bases). The germline V gene encodes CDR1 SGHTA and CDR2 FQGNSA. Trimming stripped 1 base from V and 0 bases from J, with 8 bases between. The CDR3 spans 15 residues. The DNA read from the CDR3 is TGTGCCAGCAGCTTAGTAGGCGGGAGCACAGATACG. Amino acids: CASSLVGGSTDT. The full-length CDR3 reads as CASSLVGGSTDTQYF.

As concerns this clone: The CDR3 goes on 3 residues after the read ends, and that part is filled in from the germline J gene. The chain recombines TRBV14 with TRBJ2-7; D is possibly TRBD2 (5 bases). The CDR3 spans 17 residues. Trimming removed 2 bases at V and 5 bases at J, with 22 bases between. The germline V gene encodes CDR1 SGHDN and CDR2 FVKESK. CDR3 DNA, as far as it was read: TGTGCCAGCAGCCAATGGCATAGAGGGTGGAGCTGGCACGAG. It encodes CASSQWHRGWSWHE. The entire CDR3 sequence reads CASSQWHRGWSWHEQYF.

As to this clone: The read ends 3 residues early relative to the CDR3; the germline J gene fills the gap. The chain combines TRBV10-2 with TRBJ2-7, with 10 positions matching TRBD2. From germline, CDR1 is WSHSY and CDR2 SAAADI. CDR3 length: 17 residues. J lost 4 bases, V lost 6 bases, and 15 bases had no gene match. CDR3 sequence reads: CASSPLPRASGSYEQYF. The sequenced CDR3 bases are TGCGCCAGCAGCCCCCTTCCGAGGGCTAGCGGGAGTTACGAG.

Details on this clone: The read ends 3 residues shy of where the CDR3 ends; the end is completed using the germline J gene. The genes are TRBV4-1 and TRBJ2-1; D may be TRBD2 (6 bases). Germline V gene data show CDR1 as MGHRA and CDR2 as YSYEKL. The CDR3 runs to 15 residues. V was cut by 4 bases and J by 5 bases, with 15 bases left in between. This CDR3 is CASSPLADVNNEQFF. The sequenced CDR3 bases are TGCGCCAGCAGCCCGTTAGCGGATGTCAACAATGAG.

Comment on this clone: The read is 3 residues too short to cover the CDR3 end, so that end is filled in from the germline J gene. This chain joins TRBV7-9 and TRBJ1-2; 7 bases map to TRBD1. Germline V lookup: CDR1 SEHNR, CDR2 FQNEAQ (reference sequence). The CDR3 consists of 14 residues. The DNA read from the CDR3 is TGTGCCCCCGACCGGGACAGCCAAAGACGGGGC. This sequence encodes CAPDRDSQRRG. The CDR3 as a whole reads CAPDRDSQRRGYTF.

Note on this clone: Read data end 3 residues before the CDR3 end; the end is taken from the germline J gene. The chain recombines TRBV10-3 with TRBJ2-1; tentatively, D is TRBD2 (6 bases). Trimming cost V 6 bases and J 7 bases, with 7 bases left between them. Germline V gives CDR1 ENHRY, CDR2 SYGVKD. CDR3 length equals 11 residues. The covered CDR3 bases are TGTGCCATCAGGAGCGGGAATGAG. Its translation: CAIRSGNE. The entire CDR3 reads CAIRSGNEQFF.

With respect to this clone: The read ends 3 residues early relative to the CDR3; the germline J gene fills the gap. The V gene is TRBV28, the J gene TRBJ2-7, with unresolved D. Germline values: CDR1 MDHEN, CDR2 SYDVKM. CDR3 length: 12 amino acids. The ends were cut back, 4 bases at V and 0 bases at J, with 4 bases in the middle. CDR3 bases read: TGTGCCAGCAGTTCACTCTCCTACGAG. Amino acid sequence: CASSSLSYE. The whole CDR3 is CASSSLSYEQYF.

This clone counts as medium-sized by frequency. The read is 3 residues too short to cover the CDR3 end, so that end is filled in from the germline J gene. The V and J genes are TRBV29-1 and TRBJ2-3, with D maybe TRBD1 (6 bases). The CDR3 is 13 amino acids. V was clipped by 6 bases and J by 2 bases, with 12 bases between them. From germline, CDR1 is SQVTM and CDR2 ANQGSEA. The CDR3 here is CSVRQDTTDTQYF. The covered CDR3 bases are TGCAGCGTCAGACAGGATACCACAGATACG.

Note on this clone: Read data end 3 residues before the CDR3 end; the end is taken from the germline J gene. The chain links TRBV20-1 to TRBJ1-5; perhaps TRBD1 as D (5 bases). This CDR3 contains 13 residues. V gave up 3 bases and J gave up 4 bases, with 10 bases separating them. Per germline, CDR1 DFQATT and CDR2 SNEGSKA (reference sequence). The sequenced part of the CDR3 DNA is TGCAGTGCTAGGCGGGGGGGGAATCAGCCC. Translation: CSARRGGNQP. Given in full, the CDR3 is CSARRGGNQPQHF.

Points on this clone: The DNA ends 3 residues before the CDR3 does, and the rest of the CDR3 is filled in from the germline J gene. V is TRBV20-1 and J is TRBJ2-7; the D is unclear. The germline V gene has CDR1 DFQATT and CDR2 SNEGSKA (reference sequence). The CDR3 has 14 amino acids. V was trimmed by 6 bases and J by 3 bases, leaving 18 bases between them. The DNA read from the CDR3 is TGCAGTGCACAGAAAGACCGTAAAGTCTACGAG. It encodes CSAQKDRKVYE. The entire CDR3 reads CSAQKDRKVYEQYF.

On this clone itself: The sequence runs out 3 residues before the end of the CDR3; the remainder is reconstructed from the germline J gene. The rearrangement links TRBV6-1 to TRBJ2-2; possible D gene TRBD1, 5 bases. Germline CDR1 MNHNS, CDR2 SASEGT. This CDR3 comprises 15 residues. CDR3 in amino acids: CASSEGQSGANVLFF. The covered CDR3 bases are TGTGCCAGCAGTGAAGGACAGTCTGGGGCCAACGTG.

On this clone itself: The observed sequence ends 3 residues before the CDR3 terminus, with the missing tail filled in from the germline J gene. J is TRBJ2-7 and V is TRBV20-1, with 12 bases aligning to TRBD2. This CDR3 contains 14 residues. V lost 6 bases and J lost 5; bases outside the gene matches: 8. Germline values: CDR1 DFQATT, CDR2 SNEGSKA (reference sequence). CDR3 loop: CSATRGLAGNEQYF. CDR3 DNA, as far as it was read: TGCAGTGCCACAAGGGGACTAGCGGGTAACGAG.

Concerning this clone itself: The sequence runs out 3 residues before the end of the CDR3; the remainder is reconstructed from the germline J gene. This chain links TRBV10-3 with TRBJ1-6, with 8 bases aligning to TRBD1. The CDR3 loop spans 16 amino acids. Trimming at V came to 4 bases and at J to 7 bases, leaving 9 bases not matched to a gene. The germline V gene has CDR1 ENHRY and CDR2 SYGVKD. CDR3 DNA (partial): TGTGCCATCAGTGGTTGGTCCAGGGGGCACAATTCACCC. Translation gives CAISGWSRGHNSP. The complete CDR3 protein is CAISGWSRGHNSPLHF.

Worth noting for this clone: Sequencing ends 3 residues short of the CDR3 end; the germline J gene provides the rest. The genes are TRBV4-1 and TRBJ2-5; D is unresolved. This CDR3 has 14 amino acids. Per germline, CDR1 MGHRA and CDR2 YSYEKL. The V gene lost 4 bases and the J gene lost 5 bases, with 14 bases spanning the gap. The CDR3 region is CASSPTGLEETQYF. Incomplete CDR3 DNA: TGCGCCAGCAGCCCTACCGGGTTGGAGGAGACC.

Of note for this clone: The DNA ends 3 residues before the CDR3 does, and the rest of the CDR3 is filled in from the germline J gene. V gene TRBV2 combines with J gene TRBJ1-2; D gene uncertain. Germline CDR1 and CDR2: SNHLY and FYNNEI. This CDR3 region has 13 residues. The covered CDR3 bases are TGTGCCAATAGCCCAATCTCCAACAATGAC. It translates to CANSPISNND. The whole CDR3 region reads CANSPISNNDYTF.

A remark on this clone: Read coverage stops 3 residues before the CDR3 terminus; the germline J gene supplies the remainder. V gene TRBV10-3 combines with J gene TRBJ2-3, with D maybe TRBD2 (5 bases). The CDR3 sequence is 15 residues long. Looked up from germline, CDR1 is ENHRY and CDR2 is SYGVKD. With 0 bases removed from V and 0 bases from J, the gap between germline ends came to 7 bases. CDR3 protein: CAISESTGSTDTQYF. The CDR3 DNA, read in part, is TGTGCCATCAGTGAGTCGACGGGGAGCACAGATACG.

Note on this clone: Read sequence stops 3 residues before the CDR3 end, and the germline J gene provides the missing end. The J gene is TRBJ2-1, the V gene TRBV5-1; D remains unclear. The CDR3 covers 12 residues. Trimming stripped 1 base from V and 7 bases from J, with 6 bases between. CDR1 and CDR2 (germline): SGHRS, YFSETQ. Here the CDR3 reads CASSLNKNEQFF. The sequenced CDR3 bases are TGCGCCAGCAGCTTGAACAAGAATGAG.

Concerning this clone: The read falls 3 residues short of the CDR3 end, and the missing part is taken from the germline J gene. This rearrangement joins TRBV7-3 to TRBJ2-1, with D possibly TRBD2 on 7 matching bases. Trimming shortened V by 2 bases and J by 2 bases, and 10 bases separated the two germline ends. The CDR3 consists of 15 residues. CDR1 and CDR2 (germline): SGHTA, FQGTGA. The CDR3 region is CASSLLGGPYNEQFF. CDR3 bases read: TGTGCCAGCAGCTTACTCGGGGGGCCCTACAATGAG.

With regard to this clone: Sequencing ends 3 residues short of the CDR3 end; the germline J gene provides the rest. The chain employs TRBV2 and TRBJ1-5; possibly TRBD1 for D (6 bases). Germline V gene lookup returns CDR1 SNHLY and CDR2 FYNNEI. There are 14 residues in the CDR3. Trimming took off 6 bases at V and 4 bases at J, with 13 bases between the two ends. The sequenced CDR3 bases are TGTGCCAGCAGCCGTGACAGGACAAATCAGCCC. It codes for CASSRDRTNQP. The complete CDR3 sequence is CASSRDRTNQPQHF.

As regards this clone: Mismatch with germline at one junction end may stem from a read error. The read finishes 3 residues shy of the CDR3 end, and the germline J gene is used to complete it. Other DNA sequences in the same sample also yield this CDR3. This chain joins TRBV19 and TRBJ1-2, with 7 bases matching TRBD1. The CDR3 spans 14 residues. Germline lookup yields CDR1 LNHDA and CDR2 SQIVND (reference sequence). The CDR3 reads CASSLDRVDYGYTF. The DNA read from the CDR3 is TGTGCCAGTAGCCTCGACAGGGTAGACTACGGC.

With respect to this clone: Coverage ceases 3 residues before the CDR3 finishes, and the germline J gene fills in the end. V gene TRBV20-1 combines with J gene TRBJ2-1, with 11 bases matching TRBD2. The CDR3 consists of 13 residues. Germline assignment: CDR1 DFQATT and CDR2 SNEGSKA (reference sequence). V gave up 5 bases and J gave up 7 bases; unmatched junction bases: 4. The covered CDR3 bases are TGCAGTGCTTTTAGCGGGAGGGGAAATGAG. It codes for CSAFSGRGNE. The complete CDR3 reads CSAFSGRGNEQFF.

A remark on this clone: Read coverage stops 3 residues before the CDR3 terminus; the germline J gene supplies the remainder. The chain recombines TRBV2 with TRBJ2-3; D could derive from TRBD1 or TRBD2 (5 bases each). V was pared by 2 bases and J by 1 base, with 13 bases between. CDR3 length: 16 amino acids. The germline V gene encodes CDR1 SNHLY and CDR2 FYNNEI. The CDR3 bases that were read are TGTGCCAGCAGTGAACAACCGAGGGGCGGCACAGATACG. This translates into CASSEQPRGGTDT. The entire CDR3 reads CASSEQPRGGTDTQYF.

Concerning this clone itself: The read ends 3 residues early relative to the CDR3; the germline J gene fills the gap. V usage is TRBV19 and J usage is TRBJ1-2; D is ambiguous. Trimming pared 3 bases from V and 4 bases from J, leaving 12 bases between. Per the germline V gene, CDR1 is LNHDA and CDR2 is SQIVND (reference sequence). The CDR3 has 14 residues. The chain's CDR3 is CASSILAGGYGYTF. The DNA read from the CDR3 is TGTGCCAGTAGTATTTTGGCAGGAGGCTATGGC.

As concerns this clone: The read finishes 3 residues shy of the CDR3 end, and the germline J gene is used to complete it. V gene TRBV19 combines with J gene TRBJ1-1; D may be TRBD1 (5 bases). This CDR3 is built from 13 residues. The V gene's germline CDR1 is LNHDA and CDR2 SQIVND (reference sequence). V was trimmed by 7 bases and J by 1 base, leaving 10 bases between them. The CDR3 is CASTKTANTEAFF. CDR3 bases read: TGTGCCAGTACCAAGACAGCGAACACTGAA.

As concerns this clone: The read halts 3 residues ahead of the CDR3 end, with the missing end drawn from the germline J gene. V and J are TRBV5-1 and TRBJ1-6, with D possibly being TRBD1 (6 bases). V lost 9 bases, J lost 9 bases, and 22 bases lay in between. CDR1 and CDR2 (germline): SGHRS, YFSETQ. The CDR3 contains 15 residues. CDR3 DNA, as far as it was read: TGCGCCACCAGACAGGAGACAACCCTTAGTTCACCC. The encoded protein is CATRQETTLSSP. The whole CDR3 is CATRQETTLSSPLHF.